This T cell receptor (beta chain) appears in the sequencing data of a study of human T cells and chemical hapten exposure. Whole-study context: Skin of the upper inner arm, around 2 cm by around 2 cm, received 2% DPC for sensitization.

It was the library that attached unique molecular identifiers to individual cDNA molecules. TCRdb redid the calling of the RACE reads with MiXCR, one entry per CDR3 protein. The sample holds about 300,000 distinct CDR3 sequences, about 5% seen once. Specified time point: pre-sensitization, week 0. The treatment here: therapeutic diphenylcyclopropenone sensitization with weekly scalp DPC. Phlebotomy was performed prior to application of every patch test. This TCR was sampled from a woman under 30 with alopecia areata. Some clones in this sample may be carry-over from other donors' samples. The input for sequencing was whole blood, taken in connection with sensitization to the hapten diphenylcyclopropenone (DPC).

The CDR3 DNA is TGTGCCAGCAGTGAAGGGGGTGGAGTGGGCTACACCTTC. Translation gives CASSEGGGVGYTF. The genes are TRBV2 and TRBJ1-2; D is unresolved. This CDR3 is 13 amino acids long. Germline V gives CDR1 SNHLY, CDR2 FYNNEI. Trimming shortened V by 1 base and J by 8 bases, and 11 bases separated the two germline ends.